The sample holds a few counts of the clone carrying this T cell receptor beta chain. Measured with immunoSEQ multiplex PCR; TCRdb has only the in-frame clones, and not every one. Of tens of thousands of clones in the sample, roughly three quarters were seen once. This sample is drawn from a study of blood T cell repertoires in COVID-19. This receptor was identified in a man between 65 and 85 years old with acute or convalescent COVID-19. Sequences were obtained from peripheral blood.

As DNA, the CDR3 is TGCGCCAGCAGCCCTACAGGAGGGTCAGAGCAGTACTTC. As protein: CASSPTGGSEQYF. The rearrangement uses TRBV4-3 and TRBJ2-7; possibly TRBD2 for D (6 bases). Germline CDR1 reads LGHNA; CDR2 reads YSLEER. Trimming removed 4 bases from V and 7 bases from J, with 14 bases in between. This CDR3 has 13 amino acids.